This T cell receptor beta chain was obtained from a study of T cell clonality in common variable immunodeficiency. All CVID subjects were on immunoglobulin replacement for at least one year. This clone has ten or more counts. What it recognizes is unknown. The CDR3 end lies 3 residues beyond the end of the read and is filled in from the germline J gene. This CDR3 has 14 residues. Trimming shortened V by 5 bases and J by 7 bases, and 18 bases separated the two germline ends. The germline CDR1 and CDR2 sequences are SQVTM and ANQGSEA. Study findings and constraints: Compared with controls, CVID subjects had fewer shared TCRbeta clones. TCRbeta clonality was increased in CVID versus healthy controls. Fewer deletions and N-nucleotide insertions were reportedly seen in common variable immunodeficiency TCR beta sequences.

Profiled with immunoSEQ multiplex PCR; TCRdb holds only in-frame clones, not every one. Listed here are about 21,000 clones without any singletons, the top ten holding about 2.1%. This TCR was sampled from a human donor with common variable immunodeficiency. The chain employs TRBV29-1 and TRBJ1-5; a possible D gene is TRBD1 (5 bases). Material for sequencing was peripheral blood mononuclear cells. The CDR3 region is CSVTLGGRGQPQHF. The covered CDR3 bases are TGCAGCGTTACCCTCGGGGGTCGGGGGCAGCCC.